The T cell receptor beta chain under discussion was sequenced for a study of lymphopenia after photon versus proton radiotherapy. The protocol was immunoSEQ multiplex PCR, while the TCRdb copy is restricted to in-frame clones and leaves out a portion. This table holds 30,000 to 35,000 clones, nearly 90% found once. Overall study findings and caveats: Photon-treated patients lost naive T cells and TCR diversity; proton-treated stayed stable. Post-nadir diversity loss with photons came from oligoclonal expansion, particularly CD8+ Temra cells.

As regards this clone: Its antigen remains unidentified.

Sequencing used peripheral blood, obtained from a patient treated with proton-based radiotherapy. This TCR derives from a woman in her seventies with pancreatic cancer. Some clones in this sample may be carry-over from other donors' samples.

The CDR3 DNA reads as TGTGCCAGCAGTTCTCCCCTCCCAGGGGGGGAGACCCAGTACTTC. It is translated as CASSSPLPGGETQYF. The rearrangement links TRBV28 to TRBJ2-5; D might be TRBD1 (7 bases). V gave up 4 bases and J gave up 5 bases, with 17 bases separating them. Germline values: CDR1 MDHEN, CDR2 SYDVKM. The CDR3 runs to 15 residues.